Given below is one TCR beta chain in context. The antigen is undetermined. This entry is derived from a study of cytomegalovirus exposure and HLA in healthy donors. Looking at the study overall: Roughly 89 million unique TCR sequences came from HLA-typed donors in an early release. Among the approximately 400 donors who were genotyped, around 77% fell in the genetic ancestry cluster that is associated with self-reported Caucasian donors. General study findings and limits: Common viral pathogens (according to a later analysis) appeared linked to several of the most significant clusters. Earlier analysis looked at TCR beta V segments, and most were productive about 90% or about 30% of the time.

After removal of 7 bases from V and 8 bases from J, the junction contained 14 bases not matched to a gene. Germline-derived CDR1 and CDR2 are MDHEN and SYDVKM. This CDR3 region has 15 residues. Primers included in the PCR were 60 Vbeta and 13 Jbeta primers. TCRdb keeps only in-frame clones here, not all; method: immunoSEQ multiplex PCR. The sample lists about 220,000 clones; around 76% were seen once. The genes are TRBV28 and TRBJ2-1, with 7 bases fitting TRBD2. The sequence derives from a man aged 40-49 years in good health and CMV-seropositive. Sequencing was carried out using PBMCs. DNA for the CDR3: TGTGCCAGCACCGAGGTAGGGGTCCGGGGGGATGAGCAGTTCTTC. It yields the protein CASTEVGVRGDEQFF.